The 3 T cell receptor beta chains below all came from one sample that was sequenced in a study of T cells in Graves' hyperthyroidism and ophthalmopathy. Using RNA transcripts as the source, TCR beta CDR3 regions were amplified. Primed by the HTBI set, a first-round RT-PCR was run on the TCR CDR3. TCRdb ran MiXCR on the multiplex PCR reads and lists one entry per CDR3 protein. The table records about 210,000 distinct CDR3 sequences, 17% of them present only once. Material for sequencing was blood. The source is a man aged 45-65 years with Graves' hyperthyroidism.

This clonotype showed up many times. The chain uses TRBV12-3 or TRBV12-4 and TRBJ1-2; D is uncertain. Trimming left V 6 bases short and J 8 bases short, with 19 bases between. The CDR3 consists of 14 residues. The CDR3 nucleotides read TGTGCCAGCAGCCGTCGCCACGGAGTAGGGGGCTACACCTTC. As protein: CASSRRHGVGGYTF.

This clonotype was observed at least ten times. V is TRBV18 and J is TRBJ2-5; tentatively, D is TRBD2 (6 bases). This CDR3 region has 14 residues. Trimming took 2 bases from V and 4 from J, leaving 11 bases between them. Germline CDR1 KGHSH, CDR2 LQKENI. CDR3 sequence: CASSPGIGGETQYF. Here the CDR3 DNA reads TGTGCCAGCTCACCAGGGATCGGGGGAGAGACCCAGTACTTC.

At least ten counts were recorded for this clonotype. This chain links TRBV3-1 with TRBJ2-5, with D possibly matching TRBD1 (5 bases). Germline CDR1 and CDR2: LGHDT and YNNKEL (reference sequence). V was pared by 4 bases and J by 3 bases, with 12 bases between. CDR3 length: 14 residues. DNA for the CDR3: TGTGCCAGCAGCCCCGGCGCCAGGGAAGAGACCCAGTACTTC. This sequence encodes CASSPGAREETQYF.